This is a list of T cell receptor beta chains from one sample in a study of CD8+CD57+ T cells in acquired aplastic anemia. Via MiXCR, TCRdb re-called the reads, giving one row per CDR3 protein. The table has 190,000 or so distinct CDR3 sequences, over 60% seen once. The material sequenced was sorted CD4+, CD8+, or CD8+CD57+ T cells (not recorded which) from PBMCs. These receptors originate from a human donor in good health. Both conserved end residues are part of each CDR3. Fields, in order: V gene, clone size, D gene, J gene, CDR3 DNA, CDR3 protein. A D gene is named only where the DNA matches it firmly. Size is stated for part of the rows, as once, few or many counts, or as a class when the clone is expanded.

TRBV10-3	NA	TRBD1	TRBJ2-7	TGTGCCACCCTTGGACAGGGGGTGCTTGTGGAGCAGTACTTC	CATLGQGVLVEQYF
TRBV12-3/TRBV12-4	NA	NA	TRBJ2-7	TGTGCCAGCGCTAGACAAAGCTCCTACGAGCAGCACTTC	CASARQSSYEQHF
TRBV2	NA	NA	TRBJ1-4	TGTGCGCTGATTAGGGTCGGGGATAATGAAAAACTGTTTTTT	CALIRVGDNEKLFF
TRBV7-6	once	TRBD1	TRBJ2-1	TGTTCCAGCAGCTTAGCGACAGGGAAGGTCAATGAGCAGTTCTTC	CSSSLATGKVNEQFF
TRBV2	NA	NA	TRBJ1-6	TGTGCCAGCGTCCGAGACAGTCATAATACACCCCTCCACTTT	CASVRDSHNTPLHF
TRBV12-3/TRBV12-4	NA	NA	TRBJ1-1	TGTGCCAGCAGACCCCACCTATTGAACACTGAAGCTTTCTTT	CASRPHLLNTEAFF
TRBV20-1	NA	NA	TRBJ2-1	TGCAGTGCCGTCGGGACTCTCCAGCAGTTCTTC	CSAVGTLQQFF
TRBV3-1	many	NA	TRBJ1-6	TGTGCCAGCAGCGGGGACTTGAGCTCCTATAATTCACCCCTCCACTTT	CASSGDLSSYNSPLHF
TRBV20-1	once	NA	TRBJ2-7	TGCAGTGCTAACGGCGGGGGCCTCTCCTACGAGCAGCACTTC	CSANGGGLSYEQHF
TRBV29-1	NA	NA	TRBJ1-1	TGCAGCGCAAAGACAGATGCGAACACTGAAGCTTTCTTT	CSAKTDANTEAFF
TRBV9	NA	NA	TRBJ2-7	TGTGCCAGCATTACGACCGGGCAATTCTACGAGCAGTACTTC	CASITTGQFYEQYF
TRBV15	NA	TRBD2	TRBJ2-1	TGTGCCACCAGCAGGCCACTAGCGGGAAATGAGCAGTTCTTC	CATSRPLAGNEQFF
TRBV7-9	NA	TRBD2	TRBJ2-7	TGTGCCACCGACCCGCACGGGGGGGACCCAGCCTACGAGCAGTACTTC	CATDPHGGDPAYEQYF
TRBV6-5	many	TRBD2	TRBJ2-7	TGTGCCAGCAGCCGTCCGGGACTAGCGGGAGACGAGCAGTACTTC	CASSRPGLAGDEQYF
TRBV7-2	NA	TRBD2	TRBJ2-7	TGTGCCAGCAGCCACACTAGCGGGAGTGCCTACGAGCAGTACTTC	CASSHTSGSAYEQYF
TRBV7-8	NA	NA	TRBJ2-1	TGTGCCAGCTTCTCCACAGGGAATGAGCAGTTCTTC	CASFSTGNEQFF
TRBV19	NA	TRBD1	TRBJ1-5	TGTGCCAGTACCGGGACAGGTCTTAGTCAGCCCCAGCATTTT	CASTGTGLSQPQHF
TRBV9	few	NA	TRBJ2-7	TGTGCCAGCAGCGCTTCGGGGGGCCCCTACGAGCAGTACTTC	CASSASGGPYEQYF
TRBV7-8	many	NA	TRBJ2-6	TGTGCCAGCAGCCCTCCTCCTTTGGGGGCCAACGTCCTGACTTTC	CASSPPPLGANVLTF
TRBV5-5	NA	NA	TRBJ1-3	TGTGCCAGCAGGACCAGTAGCAGTAACACCATATATTTT	CASRTSSSNTIYF
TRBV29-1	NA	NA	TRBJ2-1	TGCAGCGTTGAAGATGCTGGGGTCATGGGTGAGCAGTTCTTC	CSVEDAGVMGEQFF